What follows are 14 T cell receptor beta chains derived from one specimen sequenced in a study of T cell changes during pregnancy in multiple sclerosis. Sequencing used immunoSEQ multiplex PCR; TCRdb keeps in-frame clones, though not all of them. The repertoire consists of about 50,000 clones, with 92% occurring once and the leading ten covering 0.55% to 0.65%. The sequencing here drew on CD4+ T cells from peripheral blood mononuclear cells, taken after pregnancy. The receptors shown here come from a female donor in good health, enrolled as a control in a pregnancy study.

V and J are TRBV7-8 and TRBJ2-1; tentatively, D is TRBD2 (6 bases). The germline gives CDR1 SGHVS, CDR2 FQNEAQ. V lost 2 bases to trimming and J lost 3 bases, with 11 bases between them. This CDR3 comprises 15 residues. In nucleotides, the CDR3 is TGTGCCAGCAGCTTAACAAGGACTATCTACAATGAGCAGTTCTTC. Translation: CASSLTRTIYNEQFF.

The V and J genes are TRBV7-3 and TRBJ2-1; tentative D call: TRBD2 (6 bases). With 5 bases removed from V and 1 base from J, the gap between germline ends came to 15 bases. Per the germline V gene, CDR1 is SGHTA and CDR2 is FQGTGA. The CDR3 runs 16 residues. The CDR3 region is CASSPTKGLSYNEQFF. Written as DNA, the CDR3 is TGTGCCAGCAGCCCCACCAAGGGACTGTCCTACAATGAGCAGTTCTTC.

V and J are TRBV7-2 and TRBJ1-2, with a weak D call TRBD1 (5 bases). Trimming pared 5 bases from V and 4 bases from J, leaving 14 bases between. This CDR3 has 14 amino acids. Germline CDR1 is SGHTA and CDR2 is FQGNSA. CDR3 in DNA: TGTGCCAGCAGCCGTCCCGGGACTGGCTATGGCTACACCTTC. Its translation: CASSRPGTGYGYTF.

The chain combines TRBV28 with TRBJ2-5; D might be TRBD2 (5 bases). The CDR3 consists of 13 residues. Looked up from germline, CDR1 is MDHEN and CDR2 is SYDVKM. V lost 6 bases to trimming and J lost 5 bases, with 13 bases between them. DNA for the CDR3: TGTGCCAGCAGCACGGCGGGCCTGGAGACCCAGTACTTC. Translation: CASSTAGLETQYF.

The chain employs TRBV19 and TRBJ2-5; 8 bases agree with TRBD1. This CDR3 comprises 13 residues. From germline, CDR1 is LNHDA and CDR2 SQIVND (reference sequence). After removal of 5 bases from V and 5 bases from J, the junction contained 4 bases not matched to a gene. The CDR3 region has the DNA TGTGCCAGTAGTTGGACAGGGCTTGAGACCCAGTACTTC. This gives the protein CASSWTGLETQYF.

The genes are TRBV7-2 and TRBJ2-1; D gene ambiguous. Between the trimmed V and J ends, which lost 7 bases and 7 bases, there was a span of 11 bases. The germline V gene has CDR1 SGHTA and CDR2 FQGNSA. The CDR3 consists of 12 residues. The CDR3 DNA is TGTGCCAGCACCGCTTTTCAGAATGAGCAGTTCTTC. Its protein product is CASTAFQNEQFF.

This clone was observed a single time. This chain uses TRBV5-1 with TRBJ2-4; 9 bases match TRBD1. The CDR3 is 15 amino acids. Germline trimming cut 0 bases from V and 8 bases from J; bases unmatched to any gene: 6. Germline V gene sequence: CDR1 SGHRS, CDR2 YFSETQ. The CDR3 reads CASSLGDRDSYIQYF. Written as DNA, the CDR3 is TGCGCCAGCAGCTTGGGGGACAGGGACAGTTACATTCAGTACTTC.

V gene TRBV6-5 combines with J gene TRBJ2-1; 12 bases are a match to TRBD2. The germline V gene encodes CDR1 MNHEY and CDR2 SVGAGI. This CDR3 has 14 amino acids. V lost 10 bases to trimming and J lost 4 bases; unmatched junction nucleotides: 5. For the CDR3, the DNA is TGTGCCACCTCCGGGACTAGCGGGTACAATGAGCAGTTCTTC. It codes for CATSGTSGYNEQFF.

The rearrangement uses TRBV5-1 and TRBJ1-6; 9 bases are a match to TRBD1. Looked up from germline, CDR1 is SGHRS and CDR2 is YFSETQ. J gave up 11 bases and V 0 bases, and 9 bases lay outside the gene matches. This CDR3 is 16 amino acids long. This CDR3 reads CASSLETGGVMTPLHF. The CDR3 DNA is TGCGCCAGCAGCTTGGAGACAGGGGGTGTTATGACACCCCTCCACTTT.

J is TRBJ1-2 and V is TRBV7-8, with TRBD1 as a possible D gene (5 bases). Germline loops: CDR1 SGHVS, CDR2 FQNEAQ. CDR3 length: 11 amino acids. CDR3 nucleotides: TGTACGAAGGGGCAGCTTCAGGACTACACCTTC. Translation gives CTKGQLQDYTF.

V gene TRBV13 combines with J gene TRBJ1-5; D ambiguous. V was shortened by 3 bases and J by 2 bases, with 8 bases between the two germline ends. The CDR3 loop spans 14 amino acids. Per germline, CDR1 PRHDT and CDR2 FYEKMQ (reference sequence). The CDR3 sequence is CASSFTGGNQPQHF. Written as DNA, the CDR3 is TGTGCCAGCAGCTTTACCGGGGGCAATCAGCCCCAGCATTTT.

The chain carries TRBV5-1 and TRBJ2-7, with 10 bases matching TRBD2. The V gene end was trimmed by 4 bases and the J gene end by 4 bases; junction bases not matched to a gene: 5. This CDR3 has 14 amino acids. Looked up from germline, CDR1 is SGHRS and CDR2 is YFSETQ. CDR3 protein: CASSGGTSEYEQYF. Here the CDR3 DNA reads TGCGCCAGCAGCGGCGGGACTAGCGAGTACGAGCAGTACTTC.

The CDR3 loop reads CASSLTGKGTEAFF. In DNA, the CDR3 is TGTGCCAGCAGTTTGACAGGGAAGGGCACTGAAGCTTTCTTT. V and J are TRBV6-1 and TRBJ1-1; TRBD1 matches at 7 bases. Germline V gene data show CDR1 as MNHNS and CDR2 as SASEGT. The ends lost 5 bases at V and 4 bases at J; junction bases unmatched: 7. CDR3 size: 14 residues.

CDR3 sequence: CASSSRVTTGELFF. The DNA of the CDR3 is TGTGCCAGCAGCTCCCGGGTGACCACCGGGGAGCTGTTTTTT. This chain uses TRBV7-9 with TRBJ2-2; D remains unclear. Trimming cost V 4 bases and J 4 bases, with 10 bases left between them. The CDR3 contains 14 residues. Germline V gives CDR1 SEHNR, CDR2 FQNEAQ (reference sequence).